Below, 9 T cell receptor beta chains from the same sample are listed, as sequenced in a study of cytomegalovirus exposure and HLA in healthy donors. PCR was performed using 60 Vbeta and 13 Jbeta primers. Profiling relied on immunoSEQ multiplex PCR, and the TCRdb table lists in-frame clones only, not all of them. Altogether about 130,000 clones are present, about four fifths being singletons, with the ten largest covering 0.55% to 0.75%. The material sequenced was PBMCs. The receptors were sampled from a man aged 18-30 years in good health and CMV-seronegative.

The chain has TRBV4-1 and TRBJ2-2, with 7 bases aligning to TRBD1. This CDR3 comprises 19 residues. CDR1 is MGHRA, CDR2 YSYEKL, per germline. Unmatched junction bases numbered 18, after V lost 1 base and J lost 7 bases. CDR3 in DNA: TGCGCCAGCAGCCAAGTTAGGTCGCCGACAGGGATGGTAGTCGGGGAGCTGTTTTTT. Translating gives CASSQVRSPTGMVVGELFF.

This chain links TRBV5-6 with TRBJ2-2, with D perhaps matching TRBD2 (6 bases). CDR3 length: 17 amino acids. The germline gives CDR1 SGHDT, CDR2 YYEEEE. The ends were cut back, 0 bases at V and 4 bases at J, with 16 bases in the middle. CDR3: CASSLVAGTLFTGELFF. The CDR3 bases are TGTGCCAGCAGCTTGGTAGCAGGGACTCTGTTCACCGGGGAGCTGTTTTTT.

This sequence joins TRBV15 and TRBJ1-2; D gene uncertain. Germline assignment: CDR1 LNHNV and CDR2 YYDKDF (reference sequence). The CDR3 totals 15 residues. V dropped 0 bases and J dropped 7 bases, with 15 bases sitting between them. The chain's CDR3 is CATSRDLFGSAGYTF. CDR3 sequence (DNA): TGTGCCACCAGCAGAGATCTATTCGGGAGTGCTGGCTACACCTTC.

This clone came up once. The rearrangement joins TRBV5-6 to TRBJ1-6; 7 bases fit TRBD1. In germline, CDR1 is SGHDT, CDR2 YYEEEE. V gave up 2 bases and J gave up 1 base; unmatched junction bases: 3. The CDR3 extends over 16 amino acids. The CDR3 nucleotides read TGTGCCAGCAGCTTTGCGGGACAGTCCTATAATTCACCCCTCCACTTT. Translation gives CASSFAGQSYNSPLHF.

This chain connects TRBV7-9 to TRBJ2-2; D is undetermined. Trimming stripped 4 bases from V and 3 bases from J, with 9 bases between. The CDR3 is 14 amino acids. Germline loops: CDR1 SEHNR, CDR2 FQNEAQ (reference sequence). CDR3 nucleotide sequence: TGTGCCAGCAGCTCTCAACAGCACACCGGGGAGCTGTTTTTT. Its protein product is CASSSQQHTGELFF. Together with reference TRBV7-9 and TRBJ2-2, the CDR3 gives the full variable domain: DTGVSQNPRHKITKRGQNVTFRCDPISEHNRLYWYRQTLGQGPEFLTYFQNEAQLEKSRLLSDRFSAERPKGSFSTLEIQRTEQGDSAMYLCASSSQQHTGELFFGEGSRLTVL.

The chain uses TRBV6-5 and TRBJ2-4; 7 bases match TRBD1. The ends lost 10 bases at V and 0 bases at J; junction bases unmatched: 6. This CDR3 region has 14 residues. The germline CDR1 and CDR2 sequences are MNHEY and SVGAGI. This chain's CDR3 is CATSDRLAKNIQYF. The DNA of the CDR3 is TGTGCCACCTCGGACAGGCTAGCCAAAAACATTCAGTACTTC.

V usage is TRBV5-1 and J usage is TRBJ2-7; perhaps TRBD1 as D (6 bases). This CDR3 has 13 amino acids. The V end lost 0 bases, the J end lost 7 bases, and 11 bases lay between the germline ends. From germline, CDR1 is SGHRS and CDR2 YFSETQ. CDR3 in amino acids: CASSLGEGVEQYF. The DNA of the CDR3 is TGCGCCAGCAGCTTGGGTGAGGGGGTGGAGCAGTACTTC.

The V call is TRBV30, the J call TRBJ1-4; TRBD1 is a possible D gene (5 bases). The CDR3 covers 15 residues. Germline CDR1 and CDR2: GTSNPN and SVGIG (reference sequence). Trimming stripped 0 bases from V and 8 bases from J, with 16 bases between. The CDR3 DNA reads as TGTGCCTGGAGTGTATCTGCAGGGAAAGGGGAAAAACTGTTTTTT. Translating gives CAWSVSAGKGEKLFF. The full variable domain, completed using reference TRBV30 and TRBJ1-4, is SQTIHQWPATLVQPVGSPLSLECTVEGTSNPNLYWYRQAAGRGLQLLFYSVGIGQISSEVPQNLSASRPQDRQFILSSKKLLLSDSGFYLCAWSVSAGKGEKLFFGSGTQLSVL.

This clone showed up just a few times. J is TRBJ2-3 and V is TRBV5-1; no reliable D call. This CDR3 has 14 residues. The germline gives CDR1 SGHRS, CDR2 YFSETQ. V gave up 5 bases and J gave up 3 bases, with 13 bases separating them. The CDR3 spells CASSIFLRTDTQYF. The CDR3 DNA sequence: TGCGCCAGCAGTATTTTTCTTCGGACAGATACGCAGTATTTT.